What follows are 10 T cell receptor beta chains derived from one specimen sequenced in a study of T cells in Graves' hyperthyroidism and ophthalmopathy. Regions amplified from RNA transcripts were the TCR beta CDR3 regions. The TCR CDR3 was amplified in a first-round RT-PCR using the HTBI primer set. TCRdb ran MiXCR on the multiplex PCR reads and lists one entry per CDR3 protein. There are a few hundred thousand distinct CDR3 sequences in the sample; approximately 44% occur only once, and around 7.7% lies in the top ten. What was sequenced was peripheral blood or thyroid tissue (not recorded which). These receptor sequences come from a woman aged 18 to 35 with Graves' hyperthyroidism.

This clonotype was picked up many times. The V gene is TRBV29-1, the J gene TRBJ2-5; D gene unclear. The CDR3 spans 10 residues. The germline CDR1 and CDR2 sequences are SQVTM and ANQGSEA. Between the trimmed V and J ends, which lost 6 bases and 5 bases, there was a span of 7 bases. The CDR3 DNA sequence: TGCAGCGTCCGTTCTGAGACCCAGTACTTC. Protein product: CSVRSETQYF.

J is TRBJ1-1 and V is TRBV14; TRBD1 might be the D (6 bases). This CDR3 contains 14 residues. V lost 2 bases and J lost 3, with 10 bases in between. The germline V gene has CDR1 SGHDN and CDR2 FVKESK. For the CDR3, the DNA is TGTGCCAGCAGCCAAACAGGGTGGCACACTGAAGCTTTCTTT. This sequence encodes CASSQTGWHTEAFF.

This clonotype was recorded many times. The gene calls are TRBV10-3 and TRBJ1-6, with D perhaps TRBD1 (5 bases). Germline V gives CDR1 ENHRY, CDR2 SYGVKD. This CDR3 has 14 residues. Between the trimmed V and J ends, which lost 10 bases and 10 bases, there was a span of 20 bases. CDR3 loop: CATREGIWESPLHF. In nucleotides, the CDR3 is TGTGCCACCAGGGAAGGTATTTGGGAATCACCCCTCCACTTT.

The chain couples TRBV3-1 to TRBJ2-5, with 7 bases identical to TRBD2. The length of the CDR3 is 15 residues. Trimming took 0 bases from V and 5 from J; bases not matched to a gene: 6. Germline assignment: CDR1 LGHDT and CDR2 YNNKEL (reference sequence). The CDR3 protein is CASSQEGGMVETQYF. For the CDR3, the DNA is TGTGCCAGCAGCCAAGAGGGAGGGATGGTGGAGACCCAGTACTTC.

This clonotype was seen a few times. The J gene is TRBJ2-7, the V gene TRBV5-1; 7 bases line up with TRBD2. Trimming at V came to 1 base and at J to 7 bases, leaving 8 bases not matched to a gene. This CDR3 region has 14 residues. CDR1 and CDR2 from the germline V gene are SGHRS and YFSETQ. CDR3 nucleotide sequence: TGCGCCAGCAGCTTGCGGGGGGTGGTGGGGGAGCAGTACTTC. It yields the protein CASSLRGVVGEQYF. Full variable domain (remainder filled in from reference TRBV5-1 and TRBJ2-7): KAGVTQTPRYLIKTRGQQVTLSCSPISGHRSVSWYQQTPGQGLQFLFEYFSETQRNKGNFPGRFSGRQFSNSRSEMNVSTLELGDSALYLCASSLRGVVGEQYFGPGTRLTVT.

Ten or more counts support this clonotype. The V gene is TRBV5-1, the J gene TRBJ1-5; no clear D. This CDR3 contains 13 residues. Germline CDR1 reads SGHRS; CDR2 reads YFSETQ. The V gene lost 3 bases and the J gene lost 4 bases, with 8 bases spanning the gap. The CDR3 reads CASSWTPNQPQHF. CDR3 sequence (DNA): TGCGCCAGCAGCTGGACTCCGAATCAGCCCCAGCATTTT.

A remark on this clonotype: This may be a read error, as it is one base from a much larger clone. This chain uses TRBV10-3 with TRBJ1-6, with TRBD1 matching 11 bases. The germline CDR1 and CDR2 sequences are ENHRY and SYGVKD. The length of the CDR3 is 14 residues. V was pared by 5 bases and J by 9 bases, with 3 bases of the junction left unmatched. CDR3 sequence (DNA): TGTGCCATCAGTACCGGGACAGGGGGTTCACCCCTCCACTTT. Translated, it gives CAISTGTGGSPLHF.

This clonotype was observed at least ten times. For the CDR3, the DNA is TGTGCCAGTAGTATATCATCCAATAGCAATCAGCCCCAGCATTTT. Protein: CASSISSNSNQPQHF. V usage is TRBV19 and J usage is TRBJ1-5, with D hard to call. Germline CDR1 is LNHDA and CDR2 is SQIVND (reference sequence). CDR3 length equals 15 residues. V was pared by 2 bases and J by 0 bases, with 8 bases between.

Notes on this clonotype: A much larger clone lies one base from this, so it may be a read error. The rearrangement links TRBV5-1 to TRBJ1-2, with D unresolved. This CDR3 is built from 13 residues. From germline, CDR1 is SGHRS and CDR2 YFSETQ. In DNA, the CDR3 is TGCGTCAGCAGCTTGTGGTCGGGAGGAGGCTACACCTTC. It is translated as CVSSLWSGGGYTF.

As for this clonotype: With a much larger clone just one base away, this may be a read error. V and J are TRBV9 and TRBJ1-1; a possible D gene is TRBD1 (5 bases). The CDR3 spans 15 residues. Germline V gene lookup returns CDR1 SGDLS and CDR2 YYNGEE. The CDR3, as DNA: TGTGCCAGCAGCGTAGGGGGGGGGTTGAACACTGAAGCTTCCTTT. It codes for CASSVGGGLNTEASF. Based on the CDR3 plus reference TRBV9 and TRBJ1-1, the full variable domain is DSGVTQTPKHLITATGQRVTLRCSPRSGDLSVYWYQQSLDQGLQFLIQYYNGEERAKGNILERFSAQQFPDLHSELNLSSLELGDSALYFCASSVGGGLNTEASFGQGTRLTVV.